This note documents a single T cell receptor (beta chain) sequence. Its antigen is still unknown. The PCR used 60 Vbeta and 13 Jbeta primers. Sequencing was performed with immunoSEQ multiplex PCR; in TCRdb, only in-frame clones are kept and a portion is missing. The table lists 200,000 or so clones. The trim removed 5 bases at V and 4 bases at J, leaving 8 bases unmatched. CDR3 length: 15 residues. Germline CDR1 reads SNHLY; CDR2 reads FYNNEI. This entry belongs to a study of cytomegalovirus exposure and HLA in healthy donors. Overall study results and limits: In vitro testing confirmed a few CMV-associated chains as specific for CMV antigens.

The V gene is TRBV2, the J gene TRBJ2-3, with 8 positions matching TRBD1. Sequenced input: PBMCs. The TCR sequence derives from a boy aged 10-17 years in good health and CMV-seronegative. CDR3 DNA: TGTGCCAGCAGTAGGGCAGGGGGCGCTTCAGATACGCAGTATTTT. Translation: CASSRAGGASDTQYF. Combining the CDR3 with reference TRBV2 and TRBJ2-3 gives the whole variable domain EPEVTQTPSHQVTQMGQEVILRCVPISNHLYFYWYRQILGQKVEFLVSFYNNEISEKSEIFDDQFSVERPDGSNFTLKIRSTKLEDSAMYFCASSRAGGASDTQYFGPGTRLTVL.